This TCR beta chain came from a study of post-analysis software for immune sequencing data. General study points: Patients with multiple sclerosis recorded significantly lower normalized Chao1 diversity than controls, the study found. With TRBV5-6, TRBV5-1 and TRBV20-1 included, roughly five TRBV segments were more frequent in patients than in controls.

Worth noting for this clonotype: Its target is not known.

cDNA libraries for TCR beta contained unique molecular identifiers. Input populations of roughly 1 to 10 million T cells gave rise to some 500,000 cDNA molecules. MiXCR was run by TCRdb on the PCR reads, yielding one entry per CDR3 protein. The sample includes 750,000 to 950,000 distinct CDR3 sequences, approximately 57% of them seen just once. J lost 4 bases, V lost 1 base, and 10 bases had no gene match. Germline V gene sequence: CDR1 SGHRS, CDR2 YFSETQ. This CDR3 region has 17 residues. This TCR was sampled from a girl aged 5 to 17 with multiple sclerosis. The source material was blood. This chain joins TRBV5-1 and TRBJ2-5; 10 bases align to TRBD1. The CDR3 sequence: CASSLIRDRGSSETQYF. CDR3 nucleotide sequence: TGCGCCAGCAGCTTGATCCGGGACAGGGGCTCTTCAGAGACCCAGTACTTC.